Sequencing of this T cell receptor (beta chain) was carried out in a study of tumor and adjacent non-tumor tissue in lung cancer (dated by TCRdb to the late 2010s). With regard to the full study: Patients with adenocarcinoma (about twelve), squamous cell carcinoma (2) and small cell lung cancer (1) were included in the cohort. The roughly 15 patients were aged about 31 to 85 years, included 10 men and 5 women, and had TNM stage I to III disease. Sequencing produced 125,075,908 productive TCRbeta reads in total, an average of approximately 4 million reads per sample. Using bulk TCRbeta repertoires from over twelve lung cancer patients, the study set lung tumor tissue side by side with matched distant non-tumor lung tissue. TCRbeta CDR3 sequencing was performed on 25 to 35 paired specimens, with one tumor sample and one normal lung sample collected per patient.

The count of this clonotype is one. The antigen it recognizes is unknown. A much bigger clone sits one base away, suggesting this may be a read error. For CDR1 and CDR2, the germline V gene lists WSHSY and SAAADI. The CDR3 starts with the cysteine, ends with the phenylalanine, and has 15 residues. The read is trimmed to its CDR3 DNA, 45 bases read in frame from base 1. V loses 5 bases, J loses 0 bases, and the germline ends lie 14 bases apart. RNA was isolated from bulk unsorted tissue, and RNA quality was assessed with a NanoDrop ND-1000 and an Agilent 2100. The donors were newly diagnosed lung cancer patients admitted for thoracic surgery in China from August to November 2014 who had not received prior chemotherapy. Patients who had received previous radiotherapy or chemotherapy, or who had another concurrent cancer, were excluded from the study. Surgical tissue pieces of 1-2 cm3 were preserved in RNAlater solution and stored at -80 °C until use.

What the work shows at the level of the full study, not this receptor alone: The sequencing platform is not named in the methods, and unique molecular identifiers are not mentioned. Significantly higher TCR diversity was found in younger patients, and higher tumor TCR diversity was associated with shorter overall and disease-free survival. The top 100 clones made up a significantly larger cumulative share of the repertoire in normal lung than in tumor tissue. Only about 15 patients were included in the cohort, and the need for larger samples and more detailed clinical data was noted by the authors. Significantly higher TCR diversity (inverse Simpson) was observed in tumor tissue than in normal lung tissue (around 450 vs 150, P = 0.0075, Mann-Whitney U test). Because peripheral blood was not sequenced, the blood TCRbeta repertoires of the lung cancer patients in the study went unexamined.

The library was built by means of multiplex PCR. Instrument used: Illumina HiSeq 2500. TCRbeta libraries were constructed through three rounds of nested PCR with primers (Table S4) according to protocols adapted from ARM-PCR. Before sequencing, PCR products in the 200-500 bp range were cut out of the gel and cleaned up using the QIAquick gel extraction kit. On the study's bioinformatics: Reads were cleaned with Trimmomatic, merged with FLASH into complete CDR3 sequences, and assigned to V(D)J germline segments with MiTCR. Clonal diversity was calculated as the inverse Simpson's index using VDJtools. Productive reads were defined as in-frame sequences without a premature stop codon. The public reads were run again by TCRdb, first through fastp at Q25 and then through MiXCR, and only productive beta chains were kept. Duplicate CDR3 protein sequences are folded into a single record with the most common DNA and genes. The V and J calls and clone size are TCRdb's, not the authors'. The table for this sample lists under 95,000 distinct CDR3 sequences; 61% of them were counted only once. In total, the top ten clones hold 15% of the sample.

The chain is encoded by TRBV10-2 joined to TRBJ2-7; TRBD1 could be the D gene, as 6 bases match. The specimen was lung tumor tissue. The TCR was taken from a man aged 65 to 85 with non-small cell lung cancer. The nucleotides are TGCGCCAGCAGTAACTGGACAGCCCACTCCTACGAGCAGTACTTC. It codes for CASSNWTAHSYEQYF.